The entry below describes one TCR beta chain. Its antigen is not known. Use of 60 Vbeta and 13 Jbeta primers characterized the PCR. The protocol was immunoSEQ multiplex PCR, while the TCRdb copy is restricted to in-frame clones and leaves out a portion. The sample has approximately 180,000 clones, roughly 84% seen once. This sample stems from a study of cytomegalovirus exposure and HLA in healthy donors. Study as a whole: Within an early data release were 85 million or so unique TCRs drawn from HLA-typed donors. The study's findings and limits: Common viral pathogens were later found to be apparently linked to several of the most significant clusters.

The sequence was obtained from a girl under three years old in good health and CMV-seronegative. The sample was PBMCs.

CDR3 sequence: CASSDSGRDEQFF. CDR3 DNA: TGTGCCAGCAGTGACTCTGGGCGGGATGAGCAGTTCTTC. The chain employs TRBV6-1 and TRBJ2-1, with D tentatively TRBD2 (5 bases). There are 13 residues in the CDR3. V was cut by 3 bases and J by 8 bases, with 11 bases left in between. In germline, CDR1 is MNHNS, CDR2 SASEGT.